Here is one T cell receptor beta chain with its context. No cognate antigen has been identified for it. No base quality values were provided; no much bigger clone lies one nucleotide off. This sample was included in a study of blood T cell repertoires in COVID-19 (dated by TCRdb to 2018 to 2020). At the level of the whole study: Collaborator samples came from the United States, Italy and Spain and covered acute and convalescent phases of COVID-19. The material from the prospective study consisted of cDNA or gDNA derived from T cells, B-cell-depleted T cells, or PBMCs. The dataset comprised deeply sampled blood TCRbeta repertoires from subjects exposed to, actively infected with, or recovered from COVID-19. The repertoires were made available in a free public database intended to serve as a resource for research on the immune response to SARS-CoV-2. The samples were drawn from the first 160 participants of the ongoing ImmuneRACE study and from 950 to 1,500 subjects provided by 6 global collaborators. The sample metadata nearly always contained a de-identified subject ID, COVID-19 status, age in years and sex. Where available, HLA class I and class II types were obtained from metadata supplied by the sample provider rather than from assay-based typing. Overall study outcomes, separate from this receptor: The quantity of clinical and demographic metadata differed by source and by participant and was supplied without curation.

The CDR3 has 16 amino acids, counting the end cysteine and phenylalanine. The DNA shown is the 48-base CDR3, in frame from base 1. The germline V gene yields MDHEN for CDR1 and SYDVKM for CDR2. Clipping removes 2 bases from V and 2 bases from J, with 5 as the unmatched junction base count. The collaborating institutions used their own protocols to collect whole blood in K2EDTA tubes. For TCRbeta analysis, collaborator samples were shipped as frozen whole blood, as isolated PBMCs, or as DNA extracted from either sample type. TCRbeta CDR3 regions were amplified from genomic DNA by means of the immunoSEQ Assay, a bias-controlled multiplex PCR. Processing in the source paper ran as follows. Within the assay, amplification of reference gene primers was used to estimate how many nucleated cells each sample contained. To quantify the absolute abundance of each unique TCRbeta CDR3 rearrangement, sequence reads were collapsed and filtered. Productive Simpson clonality was computed per sample as the square root of Simpson's diversity index over productive rearrangements. TCRdb limited this immuneACCESS table to in-frame rearrangements with V and J called. A share of clones is missing; checked studies link under half to unresolved V genes, and the rest is unexplained. V and J calls and clone size are those listed in that table; D and trimming were worked out from the DNA. This sample comprises about 74,000 clones, more than 70% of them detected only once. About 2.9% of the sample goes to the ten largest clones.

The source of this sequence is a man between 65 and 85 years old with active or convalescent COVID-19. The chain links TRBV28 with TRBJ2-7, and TRBD2 matches 11 of the central bases. Material for sequencing was peripheral blood. The DNA sequence is given as TGTGCCAGCAGTTTACTTAGCGGGAGGGGGGCCTACGAGCAGTACTTC. It is translated as CASSLLSGRGAYEQYF.